The 6 T cell receptor beta chains below come from one sample, sequenced in a study of read filtering for tumor transcriptome and immune sequencing. Molecular barcoded adaptors covering alpha/delta and beta/gamma chains were used on approximately 400 ng RNA. TCRdb re-analysed the reads in MiXCR, keeping a single row per CDR3 protein. The sample records 94,000 or so distinct CDR3 sequences, approximately 13% being singletons. Sequenced sample: a population of CD138-negative cells sorted from bone marrow. The receptors shown here come from a donor at least 40 years old with multiple myeloma.

There are many counts of this clonotype. The chain links TRBV6-2 or TRBV6-3 to TRBJ1-1; TRBD1 matches at 10 bases. After removal of 6 bases from V and 5 bases from J, the junction contained 6 bases not matched to a gene. Germline-derived CDR1 and CDR2 are MNHEY and SVGEGT. The CDR3 has 14 residues. The CDR3 loop is CASSLGTGATEAFF. The CDR3 DNA reads TGTGCCAGCAGCTTAGGGACAGGGGCGACTGAAGCTTTCTTT.

This clonotype was observed at least ten times. The chain uses TRBV6-6 and TRBJ2-7; a weak D match, TRBD2 (6 bases). V was trimmed by 5 bases and J by 4 bases, leaving 9 bases between them. The germline V gene encodes CDR1 MNHNY and CDR2 SVGAGI (reference sequence). This CDR3 spans 12 amino acids. CDR3 sequence: CASSRLVYEQYF. For the CDR3, the DNA is TGTGCCAGCAGTCGACTAGTTTACGAGCAGTACTTC.

This clonotype was recorded at least ten times. CDR3 in amino acids: CASGKLAGETGELFF. The DNA of the CDR3 is TGCGCCAGCGGAAAACTAGCGGGAGAAACCGGGGAGCTGTTTTTT. The gene calls are TRBV23-1 and TRBJ2-2, with 11 nucleotides matching TRBD2. TRBV23-1 is treated as an ORF (open reading frame) with a function not yet certain. With 8 bases clipped from V and 5 bases from J, the junction kept 7 bases outside the gene matches. The CDR3 length is 15 residues.

There are a few counts of this clonotype. As DNA, the CDR3 is TGCGCCAGCAGCTCGAGGGACTCGTCGCTCTACAATGAGCAGTTCTTC. Its protein is CASSSRDSSLYNEQFF. The rearrangement uses TRBV5-1 and TRBJ2-1, with a possible D match to TRBD2 (6 bases). The CDR3 has 16 amino acids. Per the germline V gene, CDR1 is SGHRS and CDR2 is YFSETQ. V gave up 3 bases and J gave up 3 bases, with 16 bases separating them.

The chain employs TRBV28 and TRBJ2-5; D not certain. V was shortened by 5 bases and J by 7 bases, with 11 bases between the two germline ends. Germline-derived CDR1 and CDR2 are MDHEN and SYDVKM. This CDR3 spans 12 amino acids. The CDR3 nucleotides are TGTGCCAGCAGTCTCATAGTGGGGACCCAGTACTTC. This codes for CASSLIVGTQYF.

This clonotype was recorded many times. A read error may produce the germline difference seen at one junction end. V usage is TRBV2 and J usage is TRBJ2-2; 8 bases map to TRBD1. Germline-derived CDR1 and CDR2 are SNHLY and FYNNEI. The length of the CDR3 is 16 residues. The CDR3 DNA reads TGTGCCAGCGGTGACGCCGCACAGGGGGTTTCGATTTGGCTGTTTTTT. Translated: CASGDAAQGVSIWLFF.